A single T cell receptor beta chain is shown here with its context. The data stem from a study of technical replicates of blood from a few donors. Germline CDR1 and CDR2: SGHTA and FQGNSA. The CDR3 covers 14 residues. V was pared by 6 bases and J by 4 bases, with 14 bases between. This table comes from immunoSEQ multiplex PCR, and its TCRdb copy is limited to in-frame clones, with some not included. The sample has roughly 81,000 clones, 86% seen once. This sequence joins TRBV7-2 and TRBJ2-3, with D perhaps matching TRBD2 (6 bases). Sequencing was carried out using PBMCs. This sequence was found in a human donor in good health. Some clones in this sample may be carry-over from other donors' samples. This chain's CDR3 is CASSPGGSADTQYF. The CDR3 nucleotides are TGTGCCAGCAGTCCCGGAGGGTCAGCAGATACGCAGTATTTT.